This T cell receptor (beta chain) stems from a study of OX40 agonist ivuxolimab in advanced cancers. Across the whole study: Patients took ivuxolimab, an agonistic anti-OX40 (CD134) antibody. Melanoma, hepatocellular carcinoma, head and neck or renal cell cancer occurred in dose-escalation patients. Partial responses were achieved by three patients, of whom one had hepatocellular carcinoma and two had cutaneous melanoma.

Germline values: CDR1 SEHNR, CDR2 FQNEAQ (reference sequence). The CDR3 is made up of 13 amino acids. Trimming left V 1 base short and J 8 bases short, with 6 bases between. Assay: immunoSEQ multiplex PCR; the TCRdb copy retains only in-frame clones and omits some. The sample has 40,000 to 55,000 clones; just over 85% are singletons. The sequence came from an adult with an advanced solid tumor such as melanoma, head and neck, liver or kidney cancer. The material sequenced was CD4+ or CD8+ T cells sorted from blood, taken in a trial of the OX40 agonist ivuxolimab. The chain combines TRBV7-9 with TRBJ1-6; D remains unclear. CDR3 DNA sequence: TGTGCCAGCAGCTTAGGAGCCCATTCACCCCTCCACTTT. Translated: CASSLGAHSPLHF.